This is a list of T cell receptor beta chains from one sample in a study of T-cell memory formation after mild COVID-19. Each CDR3 protein is one row after TCRdb ran MiXCR on the 5' RACE reads. The data hold 400,000 or so distinct CDR3 sequences, with 15% to 25% observed a single time. Sequenced input: PBMCs or a T cell subset sorted from them (not recorded which). The receptors come from an adult woman who had mild COVID-19 (a few samples of this study predate the infection). Cell type and time point are not known. The CDR3 runs from the conserved cysteine through the conserved F or W. D genes are given only for firm matches. A row's size may be missing; if present it is once, few, many or a size class.

j_call: TRBJ2-7
clone_size: .
d_call: TRBD1
v_call: TRBV5-6
cdr3_aa: CASSYTGQGIHYEQYF
cdr3_nt: TGTGCCAGCAGCTACACGGGACAGGGAATACACTACGAGCAGTACTTC

j_call: TRBJ2-2
clone_size: .
d_call: .
v_call: TRBV7-3
cdr3_aa: CASSLIPTANTGELFF
cdr3_nt: TGTGCCAGCAGCTTAATTCCGACAGCCAACACCGGGGAGCTGTTTTTT

j_call: TRBJ1-1
clone_size: .
d_call: .
v_call: TRBV7-3
cdr3_aa: CASSLTGVRTEAFF
cdr3_nt: TGTGCCAGCAGCTTAACAGGGGTGAGGACTGAAGCTTTCTTT

j_call: TRBJ2-2
clone_size: .
d_call: TRBD2
v_call: TRBV19
cdr3_aa: CASILRGDHTGELFF
cdr3_nt: TGTGCCAGTATTCTCCGGGGGGATCACACCGGGGAGCTGTTTTTT

j_call: TRBJ2-7
clone_size: many
d_call: TRBD1
v_call: TRBV5-1
cdr3_aa: CASSAGTGLYEQYF
cdr3_nt: TGCGCCAGCAGCGCCGGGACAGGGCTCTACGAGCAGTACTTC

j_call: TRBJ2-1
clone_size: few
d_call: TRBD1
v_call: TRBV12-3/TRBV12-4
cdr3_aa: CASSFRDRGQFF
cdr3_nt: TGTGCCAGCAGTTTCCGGGACAGGGGTCAGTTCTTC

j_call: TRBJ2-3
clone_size: few
d_call: TRBD2
v_call: TRBV2
cdr3_aa: CASKAGTSTDTQYF
cdr3_nt: TGTGCCAGCAAAGCGGGAACCTCCACAGATACGCAGTATTTT

j_call: TRBJ2-5
clone_size: few
d_call: .
v_call: TRBV5-1
cdr3_aa: CASSLGPGAGRETQYF
cdr3_nt: TGCGCCAGCAGCTTGGGCCCAGGGGCCGGCAGGGAGACCCAGTACTTC

j_call: TRBJ1-1
clone_size: few
d_call: .
v_call: TRBV4-1
cdr3_aa: CASSQDVEAFF
cdr3_nt: TGCGCCAGCAGCCAAGATGTTGAAGCTTTCTTT

j_call: TRBJ1-6
clone_size: few
d_call: TRBD1
v_call: TRBV7-9
cdr3_aa: CASSNPTGAYNSPLHF
cdr3_nt: TGTGCCAGCAGCAACCCGACAGGGGCCTATAATTCACCCCTCCACTTT

j_call: TRBJ1-2
clone_size: .
d_call: .
v_call: TRBV20-1
cdr3_aa: CSARDPNLNYGYTF
cdr3_nt: TGCAGTGCTAGAGATCCTAATCTTAACTATGGCTACACCTTC

j_call: TRBJ2-1
clone_size: few
d_call: TRBD2
v_call: TRBV9
cdr3_aa: CASSVLPFGLAGTVYNEQFF
cdr3_nt: TGTGCCAGCAGCGTCCTTCCCTTTGGACTAGCGGGGACTGTATACAATGAGCAGTTCTTC

j_call: TRBJ1-1
clone_size: few
d_call: TRBD1
v_call: TRBV12-3/TRBV12-4
cdr3_aa: CASIPGGGGTEAFF
cdr3_nt: TGTGCCAGCATCCCAGGGGGCGGGGGTACTGAAGCTTTCTTT

j_call: TRBJ2-1
clone_size: .
d_call: TRBD1
v_call: TRBV5-1
cdr3_aa: CASSLFPPGQGVNEQFF
cdr3_nt: TGCGCCAGCAGCTTGTTTCCCCCGGGACAGGGGGTCAATGAGCAGTTCTTC

j_call: TRBJ2-1
clone_size: .
d_call: TRBD1
v_call: TRBV12-3/TRBV12-4
cdr3_aa: CASSLRTGGENEQFF
cdr3_nt: TGTGCCAGCAGTTTAAGGACAGGGGGCGAAAATGAGCAGTTCTTC

j_call: TRBJ1-4
clone_size: few
d_call: .
v_call: TRBV7-9
cdr3_aa: CASSLGTDRSEKLFF
cdr3_nt: TGTGCCAGCAGCTTAGGAACGGACCGGAGCGAAAAACTGTTTTTT

j_call: TRBJ2-7
clone_size: .
d_call: .
v_call: TRBV27
cdr3_aa: CASSFGTATYEQYF
cdr3_nt: TGTGCCAGCAGTTTCGGGACGGCAACCTACGAGCAGTACTTC

j_call: TRBJ2-1
clone_size: few
d_call: TRBD1
v_call: TRBV29-1
cdr3_aa: CSGTGTGTYNEQFF
cdr3_nt: TGCAGCGGCACCGGGACAGGGACCTACAATGAGCAGTTCTTC

j_call: TRBJ1-2
clone_size: .
d_call: TRBD1
v_call: TRBV6-6
cdr3_aa: CASRVQGAEGYTF
cdr3_nt: TGTGCCAGCAGGGTTCAGGGGGCGGAAGGCTACACCTTC

j_call: TRBJ2-1
clone_size: .
d_call: TRBD2
v_call: TRBV12-3/TRBV12-4
cdr3_aa: CASSLSLAGPGEQFF
cdr3_nt: TGTGCCAGCAGTTTAAGTCTAGCGGGACCGGGTGAGCAGTTCTTC

j_call: TRBJ1-4
clone_size: few
d_call: .
v_call: TRBV25-1
cdr3_aa: CASIQTGSAEKLFF
cdr3_nt: TGTGCCAGCATACAGACAGGATCCGCTGAAAAACTGTTTTTT

j_call: TRBJ2-3
clone_size: .
d_call: .
v_call: TRBV5-4
cdr3_aa: CASSSAKVGTDTQYF
cdr3_nt: TGTGCCAGCAGCTCGGCCAAGGTGGGCACAGATACGCAGTATTTT

j_call: TRBJ2-3
clone_size: few
d_call: TRBD1
v_call: TRBV13
cdr3_aa: CASSPKGQGGDTQYF
cdr3_nt: TGTGCCAGCAGCCCAAAGGGACAGGGTGGAGATACGCAGTATTTT

j_call: TRBJ2-5
clone_size: .
d_call: .
v_call: TRBV7-2
cdr3_aa: CASSSSGTLYQETQYF
cdr3_nt: TGTGCCAGCAGTTCTTCCGGGACATTATACCAAGAGACCCAGTACTTC

j_call: TRBJ1-1
clone_size: .
d_call: .
v_call: TRBV6-2/TRBV6-3
cdr3_aa: CASSYISGYTEAFF
cdr3_nt: TGTGCCAGCAGTTACATATCAGGATACACTGAAGCTTTCTTT

j_call: TRBJ2-7
clone_size: few
d_call: TRBD1
v_call: TRBV27
cdr3_aa: CASSKLGQGFYEQYF
cdr3_nt: TGTGCCAGCAGTAAGTTGGGACAGGGTTTTTACGAGCAGTACTTC

j_call: TRBJ1-1
clone_size: .
d_call: .
v_call: TRBV20-1
cdr3_aa: CSARDAGRGSTEAFF
cdr3_nt: TGCAGTGCTAGAGATGCCGGGAGGGGATCCACTGAAGCTTTCTTT

j_call: TRBJ1-1
clone_size: .
d_call: .
v_call: TRBV25-1
cdr3_aa: CASMWGTEAFF
cdr3_nt: TGTGCCAGCATGTGGGGGACTGAAGCTTTCTTT

j_call: TRBJ1-5
clone_size: .
d_call: TRBD1
v_call: TRBV7-2
cdr3_aa: CASSLVGTGLEPQHF
cdr3_nt: TGTGCCAGCAGCTTAGTGGGGACAGGGTTGGAGCCCCAGCATTTT

j_call: TRBJ2-1
clone_size: few
d_call: TRBD2
v_call: TRBV4-1
cdr3_aa: CASSQEGTSGLHEQFF
cdr3_nt: TGCGCCAGCAGCCAAGAAGGGACTAGCGGGCTACATGAGCAGTTCTTC

j_call: TRBJ1-1
clone_size: many
d_call: .
v_call: TRBV29-1
cdr3_aa: CSVERVAAFF
cdr3_nt: TGCAGCGTTGAACGGGTGGCAGCTTTCTTT